This TCR beta chain was documented in a study of human T cells and chemical hapten exposure (dated by TCRdb to the early 2020s). Turning to the overall study: For sensitization, 2% DPC in acetone was applied to a 2 cm by 2 cm area of upper inner arm skin. Blood samples were taken from patients before sensitization (week 0) and at 2, 6 and about 24 weeks after DPC sensitization. Blood for TCR sequencing was provided by twenty-nine alopecia patients at one to four time points (pre-sensitization, 2, 6 and 24 weeks). Peripheral blood TCR repertoire changes were tracked in vivo in alopecia patients during primary and secondary sensitization to the hapten diphenylcyclopropenone (DPC). Libraries were pooled for sequencing, and per-sample TCR yields varied mainly because of small differences in library volumes within the pool. Throughout the study period of 20 to 25 weeks, patients also received therapeutic DPC doses to the scalp every week. Patch testing on the upper back used Finn chambers containing 0.01% DPC, with scoring done after 6 days according to International Contact Dermatitis Research Group standards. The patient cohort, mostly female, included alopecia areata with under or over 50% scalp involvement, alopecia totalis and alopecia universalis.

Library preparation used RACE. TCRdb lists the instrument as NextSeq 500. During library preparation, unique molecular identifiers were attached to individual cDNA molecules so that TCRs could be counted in a quantitative, reproducible way. Each blood RNA sample was used to sequence both TCR alpha and TCR beta chains. From the authors' description of their analysis: Samples had a median of approximately 93,000 TCRs, with a range from roughly 23,224 to 700,000. The Decombinator software suite was used to annotate the V, J and CDR3 of the TCR reads. Every sample was subsampled to the same number of TCRs (28,000) for the PS versus PT1 abundance plots. TCRs were defined as expanded if absent before sensitization and observed at least eight times at the 2-week time point. TCRdb trimmed public reads at Q25 via fastp, called clones via MiXCR and kept in-frame beta chains. Rows merge per CDR3 protein into single entries with the most common DNA and genes. It is TCRdb's table, rather than the study itself, that gives the V and J calls and clone size. Within this sample are about 380,000 distinct CDR3 sequences, with more than 4.5% of them counted one time only. Around 2.3% of the sample rests with the top ten.

Concerning this clonotype itself: It has no known antigen specificity. No qualities accompany the bases; no much larger clone lies one base away.

Broader findings and caveats from the paper: Alopecia, a presumed autoimmune disease, was present in all patients, so the immune response of the patients might differ from that of healthy individuals. DPC sensitization did not change how many TCRs were above 1 in 1000 frequency, and no evidence was found of alterations in global repertoire structure. After repeated subsampling, the strength of the expansion versus patch-test correlation and the threshold at which it became significant changed. Significantly more large CDR3 similarity clusters were formed by expanded TCRs than by pre-sensitization or healthy control sets, consistent with antigen-driven responses. The number of PT1 expanded TCRs positively correlated with patch test score, significant at thresholds 8, 16 and 32 but not 4.

Sample time point, as interpreted from the label and publication: patch test 1, 2 weeks after DPC sensitization. What this sample's treatment or condition label stands for: therapeutic diphenylcyclopropenone sensitization with weekly scalp DPC. At each patch-test visit, blood was drawn before the patch test was applied. Patients were considered eligible if aged 18 to 70, diagnosed with alopecia and deemed suitable for DPC therapy, and patients were excluded if pregnant. Unfractionated whole blood was collected in Tempus Blood RNA tubes, and total RNA was extracted from that blood. The sequencing here drew on whole blood, taken in connection with sensitization to the hapten diphenylcyclopropenone (DPC). The sequence came from a woman in her 50s with alopecia areata. Some clones in this sample may be carry-over from other donors' samples.

This receptor has the CDR3 CASSYGRSPLHF. The nucleotide sequence is TGTGCCAGCAGTTACGGGAGATCACCCCTCCACTTT. Recombination linked TRBV6-2 or TRBV6-3 to TRBJ1-6, with the identity of the D gene unclear. Counted from cysteine to phenylalanine, this CDR3 has 12 amino acids. The only DNA kept is the CDR3, 36 bases in frame from the first base. V is clipped by 2 bases and J by 10 bases, and the sequence between their germline boundaries is 6 bases long. The germline V gene sets CDR1 to MNHEY and CDR2 to SVGEGT.